This T cell receptor beta chain was observed in a study of monozygotic twins with inflammatory bowel disease. General study findings and limits: Cells of different T cell subtypes could not be told apart.

This CDR3 spans 15 amino acids. Germline V CDR1 and CDR2: SGHTA, FQGNSA. From the 5' RACE reads, TCRdb lists one entry per CDR3 protein and no DNA. There are over 200,000 distinct CDR3 sequences in the sample, with roughly 7.1% held by the top ten. As to this clonotype: Antigen: not known.

Sequencing was carried out using blood. The sequence was obtained from a human donor with ulcerative colitis or Crohn's disease, or a healthy co-twin of an affected twin (not recorded which). The chain uses TRBV7-2 and TRBJ2-7. CDR3 protein: CASSLTAGGFDEQYF.